This TCR beta chain is from a study of T cell responses to AZD1222 COVID-19 vaccine. Across the study: Pooled samples include second doses given at about 4 or 12 weeks.

Measured with immunoSEQ multiplex PCR; TCRdb has only the in-frame clones, and not every one. The table records roughly 160,000 clones, roughly nine tenths of them present only once. Trimming left V 2 bases short and J 7 bases short, with 12 bases between. The germline CDR1 and CDR2 sequences are KGHSH and LQKENI. CDR3 length: 15 amino acids. General study results and limits: Donors were chiefly white British, with a greater number of females, and clonal diversity was perhaps underestimated. Vaccine-related CD4 TCRs covered spike, predominating at 160-218 and 743-854. Nearly half of spike-specific TCRs reportedly go after variant regions that carry no mutations.

Note on this clone: Antigen unknown.

Sample: peripheral blood, taken on day 0 of AZD1222 vaccination. The rearrangement links TRBV18 to TRBJ1-6, with D possibly being TRBD1 (5 bases). This TCR came from an adult in good health. In DNA, the CDR3 is TGTGCCAGCTCACCATCCGGGGCCATAAATTCACCCCTCCACTTT. Translation gives CASSPSGAINSPLHF.